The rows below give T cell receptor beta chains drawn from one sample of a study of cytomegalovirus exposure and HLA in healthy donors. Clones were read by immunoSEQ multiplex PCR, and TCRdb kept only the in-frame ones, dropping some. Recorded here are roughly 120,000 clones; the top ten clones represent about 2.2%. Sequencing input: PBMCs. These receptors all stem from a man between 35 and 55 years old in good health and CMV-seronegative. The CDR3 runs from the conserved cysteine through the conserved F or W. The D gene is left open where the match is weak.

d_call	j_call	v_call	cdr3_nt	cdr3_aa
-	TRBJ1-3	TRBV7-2	TGTGCCAGCAGCTTATTCGGTAGCGGAGGAAACACCATATATTTT	CASSLFGSGGNTIYF
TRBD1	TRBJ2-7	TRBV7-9	TGTGCCAGCAGCTCGACAGGGGTCTCCTACGAGCAGTACTTC	CASSSTGVSYEQYF
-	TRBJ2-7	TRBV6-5	TGTGCCAGCAGTTACTCCTCCGGGGTTTACGAGCAGTACTTC	CASSYSSGVYEQYF
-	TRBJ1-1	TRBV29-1	TGCAGCGTAGCACAGGGTGGGCCCTTATCGTCTTTCTTT	CSVAQGGPLSSFF
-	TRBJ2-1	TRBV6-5	TGTGCCAGCAGTGGCTTTAATGAGCAGTTCTTC	CASSGFNEQFF
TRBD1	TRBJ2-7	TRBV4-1	TGCGCCAGCAGCCTCGTCGGCCGACAGGGTTTGGGGGAGCAGTACTTC	CASSLVGRQGLGEQYF
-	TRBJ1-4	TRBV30	TGTGCCTGGAGTGATGGGAGTAAGTGGGGAAAACTGTTTTTT	CAWSDGSKWGKLFF
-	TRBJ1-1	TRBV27	TGTGCCAGCAGTCCCCGGGTGGGGAACACTGAAGCTTTCTTT	CASSPRVGNTEAFF
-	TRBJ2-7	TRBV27	TGTGCCAGCAAATTCACTCACTCCTACGAGCAGTACTTC	CASKFTHSYEQYF
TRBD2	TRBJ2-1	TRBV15	TGTGCCACCAGCAGAGATGGCGGGAGTTCCTACAATGAGCAGTTCTTC	CATSRDGGSSYNEQFF
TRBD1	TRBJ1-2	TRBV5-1	TGCGCCAGCAGCTTGGAAGGACAGGGAGGCAATGGCTACACCTTC	CASSLEGQGGNGYTF
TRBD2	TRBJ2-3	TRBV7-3	TGTGCCAGCAGCCTACATCCGGGACTAGCGGGACTGATAGATACGCAGTATTTT	CASSLHPGLAGLIDTQYF
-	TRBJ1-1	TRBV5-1	TGCGCCAGCAGAGTCGCGCCCATGAACACTGAAGCTTTCTTT	CASRVAPMNTEAFF
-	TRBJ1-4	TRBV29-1	TGCAGCGTTGCTCTCGGTGAAAAACTGTTTTTT	CSVALGEKLFF
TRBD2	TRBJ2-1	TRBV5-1	TGCGCCAGCAGCTACACACCCCTAGCGGGAGGGTACAATGAGCAGTTCTTC	CASSYTPLAGGYNEQFF
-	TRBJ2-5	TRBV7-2	TGTGCCAGCACCAAGGGACTCCGTCGGGAGGAGACCCAGTACTTC	CASTKGLRREETQYF
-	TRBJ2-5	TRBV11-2	TGTGCCAGCAGCCCCCAAGCCCGGGGGCAAGAGACCCAGTACTTC	CASSPQARGQETQYF